These 10 T cell receptor beta chains were sequenced from one sample in a study of metastatic and nonmetastatic thyroid tumors. TCRdb reprocessed the PCR reads using MiXCR. The sample includes thousands of clones, approximately 30% of them seen just once. Each patient went into thyroid surgery without having received any treatment. Sequencing was carried out using adjacent normal tissue. These TCRs come from a female donor with papillary thyroid cancer or a benign thyroid nodule (not recorded which). Some clones in this sample may be carry-over from other donors' samples.

This clone occurred many times. The chain carries TRBV6-5 and TRBJ1-6, with unresolved D. The CDR3 sequence is 16 residues long. V was clipped by 2 bases and J by 10 bases, with 18 bases between them. The germline CDR1 and CDR2 sequences are MNHEY and SVGAGI. The CDR3 DNA reads as TGTGCCAGCAGTTACACGGACTTCAGTCTGGGGTCACCCCTCCACTTT. This translates into CASSYTDFSLGSPLHF.

The chain recombines TRBV28 with TRBJ2-7; D remains ambiguous. CDR1 is MDHEN, CDR2 SYDVKM, per germline. This CDR3 region has 13 residues. Trimming took off 5 bases at V and 0 bases at J, with 8 bases between the two ends. The CDR3 region has the DNA TGTGCCAGCAGTAAACTCAACTCCTACGAGCAGTACTTC. Residues: CASSKLNSYEQYF.

This clone was observed a few times. V usage is TRBV6-2 or TRBV6-3 and J usage is TRBJ1-5, with no clear D. The V end was cut by 8 bases, the J end by 6 bases, with 17 bases between. CDR3 length equals 14 residues. Germline CDR1 MNHEY, CDR2 SVGEGT. CDR3 nucleotide sequence: TGTGCCAGCGGAGGAGGTATGGGTTCTCAGCCCCAGCATTTT. It specifies CASGGGMGSQPQHF.

This rearrangement joins TRBV6-2 or TRBV6-3 to TRBJ2-1; the D gene is possibly TRBD1 (5 bases). Germline-derived CDR1 and CDR2 are MNHEY and SVGEGT. V was cut by 3 bases and J by 5 bases, with 14 bases left in between. This CDR3 is 15 amino acids long. CDR3: CASSYSRALHNEQFF. In DNA form, the CDR3 reads TGTGCCAGCAGTTATTCCAGGGCCCTTCACAATGAGCAGTTCTTC.

This clone was detected only a few times. CDR3 loop: CASSPQAGLGELFF. The DNA of the CDR3 is TGCGCCAGCAGCCCGCAGGCTGGACTCGGGGAGCTGTTTTTT. V gene TRBV5-1 combines with J gene TRBJ2-2, with a tentative D call TRBD2 (5 bases). This CDR3 has 14 residues. V shed 4 bases and J shed 7 bases, with 14 bases lying between them. Germline-derived CDR1 and CDR2 are SGHRS and YFSETQ. Complete variable domain (other parts from reference TRBV5-1 and TRBJ2-2): KAGVTQTPRYLIKTRGQQVTLSCSPISGHRSVSWYQQTPGQGLQFLFEYFSETQRNKGNFPGRFSGRQFSNSRSEMNVSTLELGDSALYLCASSPQAGLGELFFGEGSRLTVL.

This clone ranks as large (0.1 to 1%). This chain uses TRBV27 with TRBJ2-1; TRBD2 is a possible D gene (5 bases). The CDR3 contains 14 residues. V was trimmed by 5 bases and J by 9 bases, leaving 17 bases between them. Germline CDR1 and CDR2: MNHEY and SMNVEV (reference sequence). The CDR3 region is CASSRDLTGGEQFF. CDR3 coding DNA: TGTGCCAGCAGTCGGGATTTGACGGGCGGTGAGCAGTTCTTC.

This clone was found a few times. The chain recombines TRBV2 with TRBJ2-7, with unresolved D. Trimming pared 2 bases from V and 4 bases from J, leaving 6 bases between. CDR1 is SNHLY and CDR2 is FYNNEI in the germline V gene. The CDR3 is 12 residues long. DNA for the CDR3: TGTGCCAGCAGTGAACGACAATACGAGCAGTACTTC. Translated: CASSERQYEQYF.

This clone was counted ten times or more. The chain has TRBV9 and TRBJ2-3; D is ambiguous. V gave up 0 bases and J gave up 1 base, with 15 bases separating them. The CDR3 sequence is 17 residues long. Per the germline V gene, CDR1 is SGDLS and CDR2 is YYNGEE. The CDR3 nucleotides are TGTGCCAGCAGCGTAGCGACTCGCTTAGATGGCACAGATACGCAGTATTTT. Its protein is CASSVATRLDGTDTQYF.

Only a few counts were recorded for this clone. The chain uses TRBV2 and TRBJ1-2; a weak D match, TRBD1 (5 bases). Germline lookup yields CDR1 SNHLY and CDR2 FYNNEI. V lost 4 bases and J lost 0, with 9 bases in between. There are 14 residues in the CDR3. CDR3 region: CASSGQGANYGYTF. The CDR3 DNA reads as TGTGCCAGCAGTGGCCAGGGCGCTAACTATGGCTACACCTTC.

This clone rates as large. The rearrangement uses TRBV6-2 or TRBV6-3 and TRBJ1-5; the D gene is possibly TRBD1 (6 bases). V lost 6 bases and J lost 4, with 19 bases in between. This CDR3 has 16 residues. Per germline, CDR1 MNHEY and CDR2 SVGEGT. CDR3 region: CASRAGQRPSNQPQHF. DNA of the CDR3: TGTGCCAGCAGGGCCGGACAGCGGCCCAGTAATCAGCCCCAGCATTTT.